This T cell receptor (beta chain) was captured by sequencing in a study of cytomegalovirus exposure and HLA in healthy donors. The V and J ends lost 0 bases and 2 bases, in that order; junction bases with no gene match: 3. CDR3 size: 16 residues. Germline V CDR1 and CDR2: MNHEY, SVGAGI. Findings of the study overall: A later analysis showed that HLA-associated TCR beta chains had undergone more clonal expansion than equally common others. Cytomegalovirus status was reportedly diagnosed by the classifier with high specificity and sensitivity.

The PCR made use of 60 Vbeta and 13 Jbeta primers. Generated by immunoSEQ multiplex PCR, the TCRdb table keeps only in-frame clones and is missing some. The sample holds fewer than 250,000 clones; almost 75% are singletons and the top ten take about 3.1%. Points on this clone: Its antigen is still unknown.

The source of this sequence is a woman aged 25 to 39 in good health and CMV-seropositive. V gene TRBV6-5 combines with J gene TRBJ2-5, with 10 nucleotides matching TRBD2. The sequencing sample was made of PBMCs. Here the CDR3 DNA reads TGTGCCAGCAGTTACTCGCGGACTAGCGGACAAGAGACCCAGTACTTC. Residues: CASSYSRTSGQETQYF.